The clone carrying this T cell receptor (beta chain) has a handful of counts. Its antigen is undetermined. The data belong to a study of T-cell memory formation after mild COVID-19. On the study more broadly: Across donors, TCR clusters were largely donor specific.

Constant-segment primers were used for 5'RACE, and the resulting TCR alpha and TCR beta cDNA libraries carried sample barcodes and UMIs. TCRdb re-analysed the 5' RACE reads in MiXCR, keeping a single row per CDR3 protein. Of a few hundred thousand distinct CDR3 sequences detected, around 26% appear once; the ten largest clones hold roughly 10%. V was cut by 1 base and J by 4 bases, with 10 bases left in between. The CDR3 is 15 amino acids. Germline V CDR1 and CDR2: LNHDA, SQIVND (reference sequence). Overall study findings and caveats: Most CD4+ clones that shrank were in CM and EM, while CD8+ ones turned up in EMRA. Whether day 37 second-wave clones are SARS-CoV-2-specific was not confirmed.

The source material was PBMCs or a T cell subset sorted from them (not recorded which). J is TRBJ2-2 and V is TRBV19; D is possibly TRBD1 (5 bases). The clonotype was recovered from an adult woman who had mild COVID-19 (a few samples of this study predate the infection). Cell type and time point are not known. CDR3 in amino acids: CASSIGRGSTGELFF. DNA for the CDR3: TGTGCCAGTAGTATAGGAAGGGGCAGCACCGGGGAGCTGTTTTTT.